The source of this TCR beta chain is a study of cytomegalovirus exposure and HLA in healthy donors. CDR1 and CDR2 from the germline V gene are SGDLS and YYNGEE. The CDR3 loop spans 15 amino acids. After removal of 6 bases from V and 1 base from J, the junction contained 9 bases not matched to a gene. The PCR employed 60 Vbeta primers together with 13 Jbeta primers. Per the original methods: There were some 87 million unique TCR beta chains by a later count, and about 12 million of them were shared. Sequencing used immunoSEQ multiplex PCR; TCRdb keeps in-frame clones, though not all of them. For V, J and clone size, that table is used; D and trimming come from the DNA. The sample has under 200,000 clones, around 79% seen once. Though nominally healthy at sampling, donors likely had unrecorded immune exposures.

J is TRBJ1-2 and V is TRBV9, with 7 bases identical to TRBD1. Sequencing was performed on PBMCs. This clonotype was sampled from a woman between 40 and 50 years old in good health and CMV-seropositive. The CDR3 loop reads CASTQTGVGNYGYTF. CDR3 sequence (DNA): TGTGCCAGCACCCAAACAGGGGTCGGTAACTATGGCTACACCTTC.